This TCR beta chain emerged from a study of shared clonotypes between healthy human individuals. Study observations and caveats: Between several donors, naive CD4 clonotypes were shared at a level of around 4.8%. Only blood samples were collected, and tissue repertoires likely differ.

Replicate PCRs run on sorted subsets employed approximately 0.2 ug DNA, 30,000 to 35,000 T cell genomes. Generated by immunoSEQ multiplex PCR, the TCRdb table keeps only in-frame clones and is missing some. Of over a million clones in the sample, under 99% are singletons; the top ten hold 0.4% to 0.55%. This clone occurred once. Its target is unknown. Sequenced material: naive CD4+ T cells sorted from blood. Subset specified: CD45RA+ positively selected. The origin of this receptor is a man between 25 and 39 years old in good health.

The CDR3: CASSSDGMSTDTQYF. The CDR3 DNA reads as TGTGCCAGCAGCTCCGACGGCATGAGCACAGATACGCAGTATTTT. The chain is built from TRBV5-4 and TRBJ2-3; D gene ambiguous. This CDR3 comprises 15 residues. Germline assignment: CDR1 SGHNT and CDR2 YYREEE (reference sequence). V was shortened by 3 bases and J by 0 bases, with 11 bases between the two germline ends. Full variable domain (missing parts from reference TRBV5-4 and TRBJ2-3): ETGVTQSPTHLIKTRGQQVTLRCSSQSGHNTVSWYQQALGQGPQFIFQYYREEENGRGNFPPRFSGLQFPNYSSELNVNALELDDSALYLCASSSDGMSTDTQYFGPGTRLTVL.